The clone carrying this T cell receptor beta chain was observed a handful of times. The V gene's germline CDR1 is SGDLS and CDR2 YYNGEE. This CDR3 has 12 amino acids. After removal of 4 bases from V and 10 bases from J, the junction contained 5 bases not matched to a gene. One entry per CDR3 protein results from TCRdb running MiXCR on the RT-PCR reads. This sample has about 700,000 distinct CDR3 sequences, with over 12% found just once. The genes are TRBV9 and TRBJ1-2, with 9 bases identical to TRBD1. Material: memory CD4+ T cells from blood. The sequence derives from a female donor in good health, serving as a healthy control. In DNA, the CDR3 is TGTGCCAGCAGCCTGGACAGGGGAGACTACACCTTC. It yields the protein CASSLDRGDYTF.